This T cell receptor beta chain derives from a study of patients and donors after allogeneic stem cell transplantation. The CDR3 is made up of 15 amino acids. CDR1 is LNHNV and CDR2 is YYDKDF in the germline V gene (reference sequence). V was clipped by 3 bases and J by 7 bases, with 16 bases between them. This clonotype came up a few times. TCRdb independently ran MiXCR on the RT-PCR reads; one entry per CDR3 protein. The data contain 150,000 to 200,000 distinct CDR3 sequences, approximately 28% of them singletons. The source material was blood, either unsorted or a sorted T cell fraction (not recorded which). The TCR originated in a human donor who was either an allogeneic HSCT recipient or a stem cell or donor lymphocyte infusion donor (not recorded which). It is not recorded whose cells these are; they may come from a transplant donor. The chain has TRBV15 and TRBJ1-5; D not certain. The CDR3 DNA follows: TGTGCCACCAGCAGTTCATCAGGTGTTTGGCAGCCCCAGCATTTT. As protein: CATSSSSGVWQPQHF.